This TCR beta chain was recovered during a study of cytomegalovirus exposure and HLA in healthy donors (dated by TCRdb to about 2017). Turning to the overall study: An earlier analysis of some 620 of the donors reported around 280 Gb of sequence data and around 120 million unique TCR beta sequences obtained from around 190 million T cells. About 330 gigabases of sequencing data and around 90 million unique TCR sequences made up an early release that covered approximately 650 HLA-typed donors. Of the roughly 400 genotyped donors, 65% to 90% fell in the genetic ancestry cluster associated with self-reported Caucasian donors. The study aimed to test whether cataloging public T cell receptors could reveal signatures of past pathogen exposure. The study used immunosequencing to profile the T cell repertoires of approximately 690 subjects and linked those repertoires to cytomegalovirus serostatus. Besides the first cohort of approximately 670 subjects, a separate validation cohort made up of over 95 different subjects was used. High-throughput TCR immunosequencing, statistical association of individual TCRs with disease status, and machine learning were combined to predict cytomegalovirus infection status. A later analysis re-analyzed previously published TCR beta repertoires from 650 to 800 donors and added high-resolution HLA genotyping to study TCR occurrence patterns. In the later analysis, no new phenotypic data were used to find candidate immune exposures; instead, reliance was placed on TCR beta sequences and their occurrence across donors. An earlier analysis of about 620 of the donors applied high-throughput TCR beta sequencing to assess whether each TCR beta V gene segment acted as functional or pseudogenic. Donor age, sex, ethnicity and CMV serostatus were collected together with the repertoire data. A later genetic analysis used genome-wide SNP genotypes for about 65% of the 666 donors, treating that subset as a discovery cohort. All discovery cohort repertoires had been generated using a single sequencing platform. HLA typing covered class I and class II loci at four-digit resolution. The number of typed donors differed by locus: about 629-630 for A, B, C, DRB1 and DQB1; 522 for DQA1; around 580 for DPA1; and around 450 for DPB1. Five DR-DQ haplotypes were handled as single units for association and clustering because linkage in the cohort was strong. Among 398 genotyped donors of the cohort, an average of around 240,000 unique TCR beta nucleotide sequences was sequenced per donor, of which about 20% were non-productive. Overall study outcomes, separate from this receptor: In an earlier analysis of some 540 of the donors, most TCR beta V segments appeared in productive rearrangements about 87% or about 30% of the time, broadly matching IMGT annotations. At a false discovery rate of 0.05, a later analysis linked 15,000 to 20,000 TCR beta sequences to specific HLA alleles. According to a later analysis, parvovirus B19, influenza, CMV and Epstein-Barr virus appeared linked to several top co-occurrence clusters. A later genetic analysis associated a missense DCLRE1C variant with V-gene and J-gene trimming of TCR beta chains, and an independent cohort replicated the association. Only TCR beta chains were sequenced in this cohort, and the absence of alpha or paired-chain data limited detectable features. Assigning TCR associations to individual alleles was difficult when HLA alleles, especially DR and DQ, strongly co-occurred. In both the original and validation cohorts, the classifier was reported to diagnose cytomegalovirus status with high specificity and sensitivity. In a later analysis, most CMV-associated TCR beta chains were found to appear HLA-restricted, with HLA associations seemingly driven largely by CMV exposure. It was suggested by the authors that the approach could potentially be generalized to other disease states and immunological phenotypes. Most TCR sequences were observed very rarely across donors, whereas some public TCRs were present in many individuals. The study gave a list of about 160 TCR beta chains associated with cytomegalovirus. A further reported finding was that TCR beta sequences accurately predicted the HLA-A and HLA-B alleles for most subjects in the first cohort. For the cohort, immune exposure information was limited to CMV serostatus. A cluster of highly shared sequence variants was judged likely to represent a technical artifact of the sequencing pipeline. According to a later analysis, TCR association rates differed among HLA loci, with DRB1 alleles showing the most associated TCRs and HLA-C alleles showing the fewest. Sequencing depth was assumed to be roughly uniform across donors in the presence/absence analyses, though that assumption may not hold. A later analysis found that HLA-associated TCR beta chains were more clonally expanded and had lower generation probabilities than equally common non-associated chains. Some 15 rarely observed V segments, including chromosome 9 orphons, were excluded from the earlier analysis of some 590 of the donors because counts were too low. A few of the identified cytomegalovirus-associated TCR beta chains were confirmed in vitro to be specific for cytomegalovirus antigens. HLA typing was unavailable for some donors at each locus, so association tests used only the typed subset. A later genetic analysis reported fewer N-insertions in productive TCRs among donors in an Asian-associated ancestry cluster than the roughly 650-donor mean. Linkage disequilibrium might explain the correlated functional status among segregating V segments, but an unknown experimental factor could not be ruled out.

In total, 666 healthy bone marrow donors made up the cohort. At the time of sampling, every cohort member was nominally healthy, though immune exposures that went unrecorded were likely present. The donor was CMV seronegative and was included in the group of 352 seronegative cohort members. A peripheral blood sample was collected from each donor, and TCR beta sequencing was performed on peripheral blood mononuclear cells. The Qiagen DNeasy Blood Extraction Kit was used to extract genomic DNA from the blood cell samples. The library relied on the immunoSEQ multiplex PCR assay. The multiplex PCR relied on a mix of 60 forward primers for TCR Vbeta segments and 13 reverse primers for TCR Jbeta segments. The CDR3 region of rearranged TCR beta genes was amplified from genomic DNA by a multiplex PCR assay. The Illumina HiSeq System was used to sequence the amplified TCR beta libraries as 87-base-pair reads. The source study handled its data this way. Across the 600 to 700 repertoires, a later analysis counted tens of millions of unique TCR beta chains, around 10 million of which were shared by at least two donors. To remove PCR and sequencing errors, raw reads were error-corrected and collapsed into unique sequences using a nearest-neighbor algorithm that merged closely related sequences. CDR3 sequences were aligned to IMGT reference sequences to assign V, D and J gene segments. For a sequence to be retained, a match of at least six nucleotides was required to both a V gene segment and a J gene segment. Rearrangements were called productive when the CDR3 lacked stop codons and stayed in frame with V and J; all others were non-productive. CDR3 was defined according to IMGT convention as the region running from the second conserved V-encoded cysteine to the conserved J-encoded phenylalanine. The earlier analysis of a few hundred of the donors excluded any sequence lacking an unambiguous match to a single V gene segment. An earlier analysis of about 590 of the donors classified V segments as functional when productive rearrangements were above 56.7% and as segregating when the standard deviation between donors was above 5%. A statistical classification framework was built to diagnose cytomegalovirus status from the catalog of TCR beta chain sequences. V and J gene assignment, in a later analysis, came from comparing TCR nucleotide sequences with IMGT/GENE-DB human TR gene sequences. Using the TCRdist pipeline, a later analysis assigned CDR3 sequences along with most-parsimonious VDJ recombination scenarios. In a later analysis, each TCR beta chain was defined by its CDR3 amino acid sequence together with its V-gene family, and reads lacking a unique V-gene family were excluded. As a way to deal with suspected cross-contamination and a sequencing artifact, a later analysis dropped 450 to 600 nucleotide sequences that were highly shared and had low generation probability. A later analysis calculated a clonal expansion index for each public chain from normalized within-repertoire ranks of inferred template counts. Generation probabilities in a later analysis came from a VDJ recombination model fitted to out-of-frame rearrangements, and those results were checked against IGoR. A later analysis scored TCR-TCR, TCR-HLA and TCR-CMV co-occurrence with hypergeometric tests, applying a repertoire-size bias correction to TCR pairs. A later analysis estimated false discovery rates by permuting HLA or CMV assignments 20 times. In a later analysis, co-occurring TCRs were grouped using DBSCAN, with TCRdist sequence similarity added in when clustering inside HLA-allele-positive subsets. For co-occurrence clustering, repertoires with fewer than 30,000 or more than 120,000 public chains were excluded, along with 4 to 6 repertoires with anomalous nucleotide sharing. Entries here come from immuneACCESS through TCRdb and include only in-frame sequences with V and J called. Some clones fail to appear in such tables; in the studies checked, an unresolved V gene covers under half of the shortfall, and the cause of the remainder is unknown. V, J and clone size are taken as reported in that table, and D and trimming were inferred from the DNA itself. In all, the sample holds 98,000 or so clones, and about 80% of those were seen once. Roughly 2% of the sample is taken by the ten largest.

In the case of this clone: Its antigen has not been determined. Per-base quality was not reported, and no clone a single base away is much larger than it.

The sample taken for sequencing was PBMCs. This receptor was obtained from a man in his forties in good health and CMV-seronegative.

The nucleotide sequence reads TGTGCCAGCAGTTTTCGGGAGGTAGCGAACACCGGGGAGCTGTTTTTT. Its protein reads: CASSFREVANTGELFF. Recombination connected TRBV6-6 to TRBJ2-2, and TRBD2 matches 7 of the central bases. Per the germline V gene (reference sequence), MNHNY is the CDR1 and SVGAGI is the CDR2. Trimming takes 4 bases off V and 0 bases off J; junction bases not matched to a gene: 5. The CDR3 holds 16 amino acids from the cysteine to the phenylalanine. The sequence is cut down to CDR3 DNA, 48 bases in frame from base 1.